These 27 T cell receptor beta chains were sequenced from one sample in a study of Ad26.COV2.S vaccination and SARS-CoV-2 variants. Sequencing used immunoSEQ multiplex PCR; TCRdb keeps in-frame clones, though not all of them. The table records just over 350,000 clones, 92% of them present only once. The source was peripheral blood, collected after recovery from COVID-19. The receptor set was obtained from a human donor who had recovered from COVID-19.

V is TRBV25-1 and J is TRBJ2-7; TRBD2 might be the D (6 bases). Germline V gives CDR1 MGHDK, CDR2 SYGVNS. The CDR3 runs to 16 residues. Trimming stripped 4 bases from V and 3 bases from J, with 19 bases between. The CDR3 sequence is CASSVSLAGTRYEQYF. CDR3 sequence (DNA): TGTGCCAGCAGTGTCTCTCTCGCGGGGACCCGCTACGAGCAGTACTTC.

The CDR3 region is CASSLKGFGAFF. CDR3 coding DNA: TGTGCCAGCAGTTTAAAAGGGTTCGGAGCTTTCTTT. This chain links TRBV12-3 or TRBV12-4 with TRBJ1-1; D gene ambiguous. V was shortened by 2 bases and J by 10 bases, with 11 bases between the two germline ends. The CDR3 spans 12 residues.

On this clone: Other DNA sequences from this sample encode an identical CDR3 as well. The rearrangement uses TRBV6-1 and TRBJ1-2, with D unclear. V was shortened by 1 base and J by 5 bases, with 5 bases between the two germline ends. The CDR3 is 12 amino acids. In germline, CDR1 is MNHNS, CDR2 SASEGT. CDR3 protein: CASSEGRYGYTF. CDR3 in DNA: TGTGCCAGCAGTGAAGGGAGATATGGCTACACCTTC.

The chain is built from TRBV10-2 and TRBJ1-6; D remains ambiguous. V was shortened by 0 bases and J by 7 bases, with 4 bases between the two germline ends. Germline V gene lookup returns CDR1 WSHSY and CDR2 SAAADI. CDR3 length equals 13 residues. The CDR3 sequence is CASSESSNSPLHF. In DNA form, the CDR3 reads TGCGCCAGCAGTGAGTCTTCGAATTCACCCCTCCACTTT.

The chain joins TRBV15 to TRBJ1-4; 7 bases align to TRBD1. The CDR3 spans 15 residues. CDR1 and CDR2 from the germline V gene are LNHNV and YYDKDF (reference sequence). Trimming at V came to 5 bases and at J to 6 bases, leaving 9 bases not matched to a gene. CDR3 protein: CATSGSTGQYEKLFF. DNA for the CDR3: TGTGCCACCAGCGGGTCGACAGGGCAGTATGAAAAACTGTTTTTT.

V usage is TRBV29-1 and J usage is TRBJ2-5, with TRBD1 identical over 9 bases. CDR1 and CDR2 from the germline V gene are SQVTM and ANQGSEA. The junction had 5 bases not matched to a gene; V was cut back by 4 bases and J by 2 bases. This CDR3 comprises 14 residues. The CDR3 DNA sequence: TGCAGCGTTGGAGAGACAGGGGGGCAAGAGACCCAGTACTTC. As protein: CSVGETGGQETQYF. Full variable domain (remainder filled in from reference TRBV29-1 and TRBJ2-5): SAVISQKPSRDICQRGTSLTIQCQVDSQVTMMFWYRQQPGQSLTLIATANQGSEATYESGFVIDKFPISRPNLTFSTLTVSNMSPEDSSIYLCSVGETGGQETQYFGPGTRLLVL.

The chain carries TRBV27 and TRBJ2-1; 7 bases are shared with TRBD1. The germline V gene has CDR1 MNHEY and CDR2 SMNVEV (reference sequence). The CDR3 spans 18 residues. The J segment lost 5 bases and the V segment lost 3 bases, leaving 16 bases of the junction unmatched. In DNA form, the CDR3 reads TGTGCCAGCAGTTTCCGGGGCCTCGACAGGGTTCTCGACAATGAGCAGTTCTTC. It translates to CASSFRGLDRVLDNEQFF.

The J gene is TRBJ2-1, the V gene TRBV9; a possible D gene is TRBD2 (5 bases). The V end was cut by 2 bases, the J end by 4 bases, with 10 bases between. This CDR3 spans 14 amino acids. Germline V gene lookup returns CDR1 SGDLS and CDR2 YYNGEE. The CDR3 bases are TGTGCCAGCAGCGTGCGGACTGAATACAATGAGCAGTTCTTC. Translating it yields CASSVRTEYNEQFF.

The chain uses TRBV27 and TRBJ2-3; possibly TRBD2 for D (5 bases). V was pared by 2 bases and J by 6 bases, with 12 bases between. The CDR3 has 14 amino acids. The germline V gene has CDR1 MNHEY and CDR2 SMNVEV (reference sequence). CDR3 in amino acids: CASSLGLAKDTQYF. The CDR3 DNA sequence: TGTGCCAGCAGTTTAGGGCTAGCTAAGGATACGCAGTATTTT.

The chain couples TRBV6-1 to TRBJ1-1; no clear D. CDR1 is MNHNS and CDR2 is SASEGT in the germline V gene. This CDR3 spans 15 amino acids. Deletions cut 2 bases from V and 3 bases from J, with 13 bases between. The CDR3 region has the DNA TGTGCCAGCAGTGAACAGTCCCTAACCTACACTGAAGCTTTCTTT. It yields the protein CASSEQSLTYTEAFF.

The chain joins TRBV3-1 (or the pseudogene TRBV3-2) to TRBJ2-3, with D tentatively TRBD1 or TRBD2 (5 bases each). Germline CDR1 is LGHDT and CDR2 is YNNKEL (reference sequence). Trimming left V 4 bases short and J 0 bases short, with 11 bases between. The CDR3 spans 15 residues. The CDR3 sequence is CASSLGPSSTDTQYF. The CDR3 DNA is TGTGCCAGCAGCCTGGGACCGTCTAGCACAGATACGCAGTATTTT.

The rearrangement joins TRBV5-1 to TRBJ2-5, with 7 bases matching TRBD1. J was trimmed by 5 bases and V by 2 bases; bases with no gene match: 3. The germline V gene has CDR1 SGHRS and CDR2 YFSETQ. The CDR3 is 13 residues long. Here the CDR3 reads CASSFTGEETQYF. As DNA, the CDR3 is TGCGCCAGCAGCTTTACAGGGGAGGAGACCCAGTACTTC.

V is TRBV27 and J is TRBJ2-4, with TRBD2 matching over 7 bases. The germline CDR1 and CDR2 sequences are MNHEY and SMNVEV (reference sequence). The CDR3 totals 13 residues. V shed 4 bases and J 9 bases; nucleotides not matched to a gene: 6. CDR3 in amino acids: CASSWTSLGIQYF. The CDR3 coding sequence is TGTGCCAGCAGTTGGACTAGTTTGGGCATTCAGTACTTC.

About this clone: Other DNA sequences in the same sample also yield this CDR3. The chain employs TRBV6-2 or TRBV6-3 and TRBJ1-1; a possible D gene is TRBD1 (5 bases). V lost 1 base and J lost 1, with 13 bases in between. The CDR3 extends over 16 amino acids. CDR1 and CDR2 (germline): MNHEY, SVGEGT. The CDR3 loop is CASSYYQRQPNTEAFF. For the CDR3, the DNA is TGTGCCAGCAGTTACTATCAACGACAGCCGAACACTGAAGCTTTCTTT.

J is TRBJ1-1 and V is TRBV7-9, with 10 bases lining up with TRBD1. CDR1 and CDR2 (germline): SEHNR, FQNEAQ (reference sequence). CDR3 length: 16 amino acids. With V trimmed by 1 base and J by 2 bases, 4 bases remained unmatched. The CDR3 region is CASSLGDRGGNTEAFF. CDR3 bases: TGTGCCAGCAGCTTAGGGGACAGGGGCGGAAACACTGAAGCTTTCTTT.

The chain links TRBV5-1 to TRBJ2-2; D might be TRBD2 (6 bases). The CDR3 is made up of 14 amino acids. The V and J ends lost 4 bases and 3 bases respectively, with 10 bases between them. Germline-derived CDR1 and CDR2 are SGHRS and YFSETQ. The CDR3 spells CASSGGTDTGELFF. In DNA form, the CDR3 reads TGCGCCAGCAGCGGAGGGACGGACACCGGGGAGCTGTTTTTT.

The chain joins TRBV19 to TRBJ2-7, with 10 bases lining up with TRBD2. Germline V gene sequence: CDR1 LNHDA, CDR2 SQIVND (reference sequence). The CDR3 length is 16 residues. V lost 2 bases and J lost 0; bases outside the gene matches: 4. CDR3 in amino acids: CASSIRSGGFSYEQYF. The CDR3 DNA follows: TGTGCCAGTAGTATACGTAGCGGGGGGTTCTCCTACGAGCAGTACTTC.

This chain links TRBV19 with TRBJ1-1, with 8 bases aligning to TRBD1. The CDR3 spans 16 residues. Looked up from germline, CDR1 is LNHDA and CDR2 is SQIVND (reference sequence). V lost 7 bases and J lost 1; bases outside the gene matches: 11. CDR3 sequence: CASNGGQAFGNTEAFF. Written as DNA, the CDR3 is TGTGCCAGTAACGGGGGACAGGCGTTCGGGAACACTGAAGCTTTCTTT.

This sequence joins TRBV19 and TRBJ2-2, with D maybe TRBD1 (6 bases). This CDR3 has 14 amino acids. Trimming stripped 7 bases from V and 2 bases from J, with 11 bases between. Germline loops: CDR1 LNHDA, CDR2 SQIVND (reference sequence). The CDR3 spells CASTRTANTGELFF. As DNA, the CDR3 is TGTGCCAGTACAAGGACAGCCAACACCGGGGAGCTGTTTTTT.

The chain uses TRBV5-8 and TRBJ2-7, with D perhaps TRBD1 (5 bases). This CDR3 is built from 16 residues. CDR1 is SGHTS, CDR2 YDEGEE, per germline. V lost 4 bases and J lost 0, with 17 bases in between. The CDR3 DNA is TGTGCCAGCAGCCTGGGGCCAGGGTTCTTCTCCTACGAGCAGTACTTC. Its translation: CASSLGPGFFSYEQYF.

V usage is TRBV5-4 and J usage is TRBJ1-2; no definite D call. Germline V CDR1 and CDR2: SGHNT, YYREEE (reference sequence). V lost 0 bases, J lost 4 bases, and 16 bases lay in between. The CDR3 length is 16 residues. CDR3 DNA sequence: TGTGCCAGCAGCTTGGGGACCGATGCTTTGGGCTATGGCTACACCTTC. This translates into CASSLGTDALGYGYTF.

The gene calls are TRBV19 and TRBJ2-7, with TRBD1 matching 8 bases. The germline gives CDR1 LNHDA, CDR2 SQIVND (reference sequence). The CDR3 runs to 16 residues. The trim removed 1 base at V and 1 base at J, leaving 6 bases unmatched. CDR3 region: CASSIGAGGLSYEQYF. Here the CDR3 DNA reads TGTGCCAGTAGTATAGGAGCAGGGGGCCTGTCCTACGAGCAGTACTTC.

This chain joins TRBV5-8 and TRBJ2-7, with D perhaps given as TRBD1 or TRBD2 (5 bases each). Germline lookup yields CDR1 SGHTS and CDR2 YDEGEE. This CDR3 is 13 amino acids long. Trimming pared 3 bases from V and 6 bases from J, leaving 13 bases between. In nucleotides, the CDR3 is TGTGCCAGCAGCTGGGACCCCGCGACCGAGCAGTACTTC. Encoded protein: CASSWDPATEQYF.

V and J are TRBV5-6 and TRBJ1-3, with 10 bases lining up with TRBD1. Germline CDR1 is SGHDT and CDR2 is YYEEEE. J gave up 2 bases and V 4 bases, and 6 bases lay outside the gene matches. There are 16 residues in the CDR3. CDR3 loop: CASSIGQGEAGNTIYF. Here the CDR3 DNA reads TGTGCCAGCAGCATCGGACAGGGGGAGGCTGGAAACACCATATATTTT.

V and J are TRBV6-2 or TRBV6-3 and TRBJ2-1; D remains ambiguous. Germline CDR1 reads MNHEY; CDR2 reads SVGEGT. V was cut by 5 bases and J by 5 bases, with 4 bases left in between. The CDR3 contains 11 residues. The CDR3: CASSTHNEQFF. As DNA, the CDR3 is TGTGCCAGCAGTACACACAATGAGCAGTTCTTC.

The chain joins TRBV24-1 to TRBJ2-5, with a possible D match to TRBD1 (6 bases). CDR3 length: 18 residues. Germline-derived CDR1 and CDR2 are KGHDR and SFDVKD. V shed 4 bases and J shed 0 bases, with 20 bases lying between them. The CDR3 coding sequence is TGTGCCACCAGTGACAGGGGAACACCTAGACACGACCAAGAGACCCAGTACTTC. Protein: CATSDRGTPRHDQETQYF.

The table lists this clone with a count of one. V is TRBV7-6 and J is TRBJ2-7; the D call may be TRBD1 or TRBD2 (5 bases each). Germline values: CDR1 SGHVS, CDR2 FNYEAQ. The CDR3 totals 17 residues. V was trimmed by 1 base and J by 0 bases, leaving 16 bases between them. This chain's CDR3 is CASSLESQGPYSYEQYF. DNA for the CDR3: TGTGCCAGCAGCTTAGAATCCCAGGGACCCTACTCCTACGAGCAGTACTTC.